This T cell receptor (beta chain) was captured by sequencing in a study of CD8+ T cells in alopecia areata. In the case of this clone: This specimen includes other DNA sequences encoding the same CDR3.

Looked up from germline, CDR1 is SGHRS and CDR2 is YFSETQ. This CDR3 is 13 amino acids long. V dropped 1 base and J dropped 4 bases, with 3 bases sitting between them. cDNA prepared by RNA extraction and subsequent reverse transcription served as the template for sequencing. Clones were sequenced by immunoSEQ multiplex PCR, and TCRdb holds only the in-frame ones, with some missing. The table includes 90,000 to 120,000 clones, 45% to 60% detected once. As part of sample collection, lesional scalp punch biopsies and peripheral blood were taken from alopecia areata patients. The clonotype was recovered from a human donor with alopecia areata. The sequencing sample was made of NKG2D-low CD8+ T cells sorted from blood. The chain is built from TRBV5-1 and TRBJ2-6, with D unclear. The CDR3 nucleotides are TGCGCCAGCAGCTTGAGCGGGGCCAACGTCCTGACTTTC. Its protein product is CASSLSGANVLTF.